This TCR beta chain was observed in a study of cytomegalovirus exposure and HLA in healthy donors. Study-level results: A prior analysis recorded that most TCR beta V segments were productive about 87% or about 30% of the time. Presence/absence analyses supposed approximately even sequencing depth among donors. It was shown in a later analysis that HLA-associated TCR beta chains were more clonally expanded than other, equally common chains.

Primers: 60 Vbeta forward and 13 Jbeta reverse. The protocol was immunoSEQ multiplex PCR, while the TCRdb copy is restricted to in-frame clones and leaves out a portion. The top ten hold roughly 0.7% of the sample, which has 130,000 to 150,000 clones, almost 80% seen once. On this clone: Its cognate antigen is unknown.

The length of the CDR3 is 14 residues. The trim removed 2 bases at V and 5 bases at J, leaving 6 bases unmatched. Germline-derived CDR1 and CDR2 are GTSNPN and SVGIG (reference sequence). Material for sequencing was PBMCs. This receptor was identified in a male donor in good health and CMV-seronegative. The chain recombines TRBV30 with TRBJ1-3, with 7 bases identical to TRBD1. The CDR3 DNA reads as TGTGCCTGGAGTCCAAGGACAGGAAGAAACACCATATATTTT. Residues: CAWSPRTGRNTIYF.